This T cell receptor beta chain was obtained from a study of blood T cell repertoires in COVID-19. Study details: Samples of COVID-19 (acute and convalescent) were obtained from the United States, Italy and Spain. The cDNA or gDNA used as material had been derived from T cells, B-cell-depleted T cells, or PBMCs.

Germline assignment: CDR1 SEHNR and CDR2 FQNEAQ (reference sequence). Trimming took 1 base from V and 0 from J, leaving 5 bases between them. There are 14 residues in the CDR3. Only in-frame clones appear in the TCRdb table, and some are missing; sequencing was by immunoSEQ multiplex PCR. Among 100,000 to 150,000 clones listed, approximately 87% were seen once. The origin of this receptor is a man aged 45-60 years with acute or convalescent COVID-19. The V call is TRBV7-9, the J call TRBJ2-3; no definite D call. Sequencing was performed on peripheral blood. The CDR3 DNA follows: TGTGCCAGCAGCTTAGACTTTAGCACAGATACGCAGTATTTT. Translation gives CASSLDFSTDTQYF.